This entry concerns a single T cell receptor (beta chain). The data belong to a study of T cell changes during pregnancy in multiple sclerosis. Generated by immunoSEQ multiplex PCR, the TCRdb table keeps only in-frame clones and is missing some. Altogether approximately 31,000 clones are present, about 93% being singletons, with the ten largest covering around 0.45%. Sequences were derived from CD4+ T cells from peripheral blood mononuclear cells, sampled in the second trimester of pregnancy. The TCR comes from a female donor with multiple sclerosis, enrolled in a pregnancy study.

The CDR3 loop reads CASSTQTMVAFF. In DNA, the CDR3 is TGTGCCAGCAGCACGCAGACAATGGTGGCTTTCTTT. The chain is built from TRBV13 and TRBJ1-1, with no clear D. Germline V lookup: CDR1 PRHDT, CDR2 FYEKMQ (reference sequence). The CDR3 contains 12 residues. V lost 5 bases, J lost 11 bases, and 15 bases lay in between.